The present TCR beta chain was sequenced within a study of naive and memory T cell subsets. This clonotype was detected many times. Its matching antigen is unknown. Both TRBC1 and TRBC2 were covered by a beta constant-region primer of two equimolar oligonucleotides. The ligated cDNA underwent four PCR rounds using SP2 and nested alpha and beta constant-region primers. TCRdb ran MiXCR on the UMI-ligation and nested PCR reads and lists one entry per CDR3 protein. The profile shows about 100,000 distinct CDR3 sequences, roughly 15% of them singletons. Study-level findings and limits: The power law exponent of TCR abundance differed between naive and memory cells. Gini index rose across naive, CM, EM and EMRA in CD4 and CD8. A few larger clonotypes appeared in naive repertoires, especially CD8, possibly memory cells re-expressing CD45RA.

From the second PCR step, alpha and beta chains were amplified apart. CMV status came from CD4+ T cell IFNgamma after overnight CMV lysate stimulation of fresh PBMCs. This CDR3 has 12 residues. Germline CDR1 is SGHNT and CDR2 is YYREEE (reference sequence). V was shortened by 5 bases and J by 1 base, with 6 bases between the two germline ends. The receptor comes from a human donor in good health. The sequenced sample was naive CD8+ T cells from blood. The rearrangement uses TRBV5-4 and TRBJ2-5, with D possibly matching TRBD1 (5 bases). CDR3 nucleotide sequence: TGTGCCAGCAGGGACATCCAAGAGACCCAGTACTTC. This gives the protein CASRDIQETQYF.